Following are 6 T cell receptor beta chains from one sample sequenced in a study of OX40 agonist ivuxolimab in advanced cancers. Sequenced by immunoSEQ multiplex PCR; TCRdb stores in-frame clones only, minus some. The sample consists of about 40,000 clones, about 87% of them appearing once. The sequencing used CD4+ or CD8+ T cells sorted from blood, collected in a trial of the OX40 agonist ivuxolimab. Receptors were obtained from an adult with an advanced solid tumor such as melanoma, head and neck, liver or kidney cancer.

The chain employs TRBV7-8 and TRBJ2-1, with TRBD2 matching 11 bases. The CDR3 contains 17 residues. Germline values: CDR1 SGHVS, CDR2 FQNEAQ. The ends lost 3 bases at V and 5 bases at J; junction bases unmatched: 9. In DNA form, the CDR3 reads TGTGCCAGCAGCTTGTCGCTACTAGCGGGAGTCCACAATGAGCAGTTCTTC. Its protein product is CASSLSLLAGVHNEQFF.

This chain uses TRBV7-2 with TRBJ2-1; no reliable D call. Germline CDR1 reads SGHTA; CDR2 reads FQGNSA. Trimming left V 0 bases short and J 0 bases short, with 12 bases between. The CDR3 totals 17 residues. The CDR3 bases are TGTGCCAGCAGCTTAGCCCCATGGGGAACCTCCTACAATGAGCAGTTCTTC. Protein sequence: CASSLAPWGTSYNEQFF.

The CDR3 DNA sequence: TGTGCCAGCAGCGCGTCCCCGGTGGAGTATGGCTACACCTTC. Its protein is CASSASPVEYGYTF. V gene TRBV2 combines with J gene TRBJ1-2; D is unresolved. Germline loops: CDR1 SNHLY, CDR2 FYNNEI. This CDR3 region has 14 residues. With 6 bases removed from V and 5 bases from J, the gap between germline ends came to 16 bases.

The V call is TRBV28, the J call TRBJ1-2; D may be TRBD1 (6 bases). V was cut by 5 bases and J by 1 base, with 14 bases left in between. Germline-derived CDR1 and CDR2 are MDHEN and SYDVKM. The CDR3 consists of 15 residues. The CDR3 loop is CASSLTGPFNYGYTF. The CDR3 DNA reads TGTGCCAGCAGTCTAACAGGGCCCTTTAACTATGGCTACACCTTC.

About this clone: In the same sample, other DNA sequences code for this CDR3. The V and J genes are TRBV5-1 and TRBJ2-1, with 7 bases aligning to TRBD2. Germline V gene lookup returns CDR1 SGHRS and CDR2 YFSETQ. The length of the CDR3 is 15 residues. The ends lost 0 bases at V and 3 bases at J; junction bases unmatched: 3. The CDR3 reads CASSLGSSGYNEQFF. DNA for the CDR3: TGCGCCAGCAGCTTGGGTTCTAGCGGCTACAATGAGCAGTTCTTC. The full variable domain, in which reference TRBV5-1 and TRBJ2-1 provide the parts outside the CDR3, is KAGVTQTPRYLIKTRGQQVTLSCSPISGHRSVSWYQQTPGQGLQFLFEYFSETQRNKGNFPGRFSGRQFSNSRSEMNVSTLELGDSALYLCASSLGSSGYNEQFFGPGTRLTVL.

V is TRBV11-3 and J is TRBJ2-4; TRBD2 agrees at 9 bases. The trim removed 0 bases at V and 1 base at J, leaving 1 base unmatched. The length of the CDR3 is 16 residues. Germline values: CDR1 SGHNT, CDR2 YENEEA. CDR3 sequence reads: CASSLDGLAAKNIQYF. The CDR3 DNA is TGTGCCAGCAGCTTAGATGGACTAGCGGCCAAAAACATTCAGTACTTC.